The 20 T cell receptor beta chains listed next were all sequenced from one sample in a study of T cell repertoires in cytomegalovirus infection. Each CDR3 protein is one row after TCRdb ran MiXCR on the reads. The repertoire holds 200,000 to 300,000 distinct CDR3 sequences, with approximately 8.3% as singletons. Material for sequencing was PBMCs. These TCRs come from a human donor in good health (CMV status not recorded). Some clones in this sample may be carry-over from other donors' samples.

This clonotype has ten or more counts. This rearrangement joins TRBV28 to TRBJ1-1; TRBD1 might be the D (6 bases). CDR3 length equals 12 residues. Germline loops: CDR1 MDHEN, CDR2 SYDVKM. The V end was cut by 6 bases, the J end by 7 bases, with 12 bases between. CDR3 sequence: CASSQGGFEAFF. The CDR3 nucleotides are TGTGCCAGCAGCCAAGGGGGATTTGAAGCTTTCTTT.

This clonotype came up a few times. This chain links TRBV20-1 with TRBJ2-2, with 11 bases lining up with TRBD2. The length of the CDR3 is 16 residues. The V segment lost 5 bases and the J segment 5 bases; nucleotides outside the gene matches: 10. The germline CDR1 and CDR2 sequences are DFQATT and SNEGSKA (reference sequence). For the CDR3, the DNA is TGCAGTGCTCGGACACTAGCGGGGGTGCCAACCGGGGAGCTGTTTTTT. Its translation is CSARTLAGVPTGELFF.

The chain has TRBV6-6 and TRBJ2-7; possibly TRBD1 or TRBD2 for D (5 bases each). V gave up 6 bases and J gave up 4 bases, with 25 bases separating them. CDR1 is MNHNY and CDR2 is SVGAGI in the germline V gene (reference sequence). The CDR3 loop spans 17 amino acids. This CDR3 is CASSTGRLRGNEYEQYF. The CDR3 coding sequence is TGTGCCAGCAGCACGGGACGCCTGAGGGGAAATGAGTACGAGCAGTACTTC.

This clonotype appeared many times. The genes are TRBV27 and TRBJ1-2; D ambiguous. CDR1 MNHEY and CDR2 SMNVEV come from the germline V gene (reference sequence). This CDR3 region has 16 residues. V gave up 2 bases and J gave up 2 bases, with 15 bases separating them. CDR3 residues: CASSLSRGSLNYGYTF. The CDR3, as DNA: TGTGCCAGCAGTTTAAGCAGAGGGAGTTTAAACTATGGCTACACCTTC.

This clonotype was counted at least ten times. The chain couples TRBV7-8 to TRBJ2-2; 12 bases align to TRBD2. This CDR3 comprises 18 residues. Unmatched junction bases numbered 4, after V lost 2 bases and J lost 0 bases. Germline V gene sequence: CDR1 SGHVS, CDR2 FQNEAQ. The CDR3 nucleotides are TGTGCCAGCAGCTTAAGAGGACTAGCGGGGTCGAACACCGGGGAGCTGTTTTTT. Protein product: CASSLRGLAGSNTGELFF.

This clonotype was seen at least ten times. This chain uses TRBV7-3 with TRBJ2-1; TRBD2 matches at 7 bases. CDR3 length equals 15 residues. Per the germline V gene, CDR1 is SGHTA and CDR2 is FQGTGA. J lost 3 bases, V lost 3 bases, and 5 bases had no gene match. CDR3 sequence (DNA): TGTGCCAGCAGCTTGGGGGGGATCAGCTACAATGAGCAGTTCTTC. Amino acids: CASSLGGISYNEQFF.

This clonotype was seen a handful of times. The chain combines TRBV6-8 with TRBJ2-4; D call uncertain. Per the germline V gene, CDR1 is MNHGY and CDR2 is SAAAGT. This CDR3 comprises 14 residues. The germline V and J ends were trimmed by 6 bases and 3 bases, with 12 bases remaining between them. CDR3 DNA: TGTGCCAGCAGCCGCGACAACCTCAAAAACATTCAGTACTTC. Protein: CASSRDNLKNIQYF.

In its sample, this clonotype was seen many times. V usage is TRBV7-2 and J usage is TRBJ1-1; no reliable D call. Germline V gene lookup returns CDR1 SGHTA and CDR2 FQGNSA. The CDR3 has 14 residues. The ends were cut back, 1 base at V and 1 base at J, with 7 bases in the middle. The CDR3 loop is CASSLGAGNTEAFF. The CDR3 coding sequence is TGTGCCAGCAGCTTAGGCGCTGGGAACACTGAAGCTTTCTTT.

In this sample, this clonotype turned up many times. The chain links TRBV19 to TRBJ1-5; TRBD1 agrees at 7 bases. CDR3 size: 13 residues. The V and J ends lost 5 bases and 7 bases, in that order; junction bases with no gene match: 5. Germline CDR1 reads LNHDA; CDR2 reads SQIVND (reference sequence). The CDR3 here is CASSAQGWQPQHF. The CDR3 bases are TGTGCCAGTAGTGCACAGGGGTGGCAGCCCCAGCATTTT.

CDR3 DNA: TGTGCCAGCAGTTCTCTCGGACAGGGGCAGTTCTTC. It yields the protein CASSSLGQGQFF. The chain recombines TRBV28 with TRBJ2-1; TRBD1 agrees at 8 bases. The V and J ends lost 4 bases and 12 bases, in that order; junction bases with no gene match: 5. Germline V CDR1 and CDR2: MDHEN, SYDVKM. The CDR3 is 12 residues long.

This clonotype was picked up many times. V usage is TRBV4-3 and J usage is TRBJ1-5; no reliable D call. V lost 0 bases to trimming and J lost 0 bases, with 9 bases between them. The CDR3 spans 16 residues. Germline V gene sequence: CDR1 LGHNA, CDR2 YSLEER. CDR3 region: CASSQEVVFSNQPQHF. Written as DNA, the CDR3 is TGCGCCAGCAGCCAAGAGGTAGTTTTTAGCAATCAGCCCCAGCATTTT.

This clonotype was observed many times. The chain has TRBV7-2 and TRBJ2-5; TRBD2 is a possible D gene (5 bases). CDR3 size: 12 residues. Germline-derived CDR1 and CDR2 are SGHTA and FQGNSA. V lost 5 bases and J lost 5, with 9 bases in between. The CDR3 bases are TGTGCCAGCAGCGCCCAGCGGGAGACCCAGTACTTC. Protein: CASSAQRETQYF. The variable domain in full, with the rest retrieved from reference TRBV7-2 and TRBJ2-5, is GAGVSQSPSNKVTEKGKDVELRCDPISGHTALYWYRQSLGQGLEFLIYFQGNSAPDKSGLPSDRFSAERTGGSVSTLTIQRTQQEDSAVYLCASSAQRETQYFGPGTRLLVL.

There are a few counts of this clonotype. The chain combines TRBV19 with TRBJ2-7; no clear D gene. The germline V gene has CDR1 LNHDA and CDR2 SQIVND (reference sequence). The CDR3 loop spans 13 amino acids. V lost 5 bases to trimming and J lost 2 bases, with 10 bases between them. The CDR3 reads CASSEPPTYEQYF. CDR3 DNA: TGTGCCAGTAGTGAGCCTCCAACCTACGAGCAGTACTTC.

This clonotype was detected many times. The chain links TRBV5-1 to TRBJ2-3; no firm D call. CDR1 and CDR2 from the germline V gene are SGHRS and YFSETQ. The CDR3 is made up of 13 amino acids. Trimming shortened V by 7 bases and J by 0 bases, and 9 bases separated the two germline ends. CDR3 in DNA: TGCGCCAGCGGACCGATGAGCACAGATACGCAGTATTTT. Its translation is CASGPMSTDTQYF. The full variable domain, its missing parts supplied by reference TRBV5-1 and TRBJ2-3, is KAGVTQTPRYLIKTRGQQVTLSCSPISGHRSVSWYQQTPGQGLQFLFEYFSETQRNKGNFPGRFSGRQFSNSRSEMNVSTLELGDSALYLCASGPMSTDTQYFGPGTRLTVL.

The J gene is TRBJ2-5, the V gene TRBV10-1; D gene ambiguous. Trimming left V 11 bases short and J 10 bases short, with 32 bases between. The CDR3 totals 16 residues. CDR1 is WNHNN and CDR2 is SYGVQD in the germline V gene (reference sequence). The CDR3 DNA sequence: TGCGCCGGCCTACCTTTTGGGCAAGGTGGATATGGTGGCCAGTACTTC. This codes for CAGLPFGQGGYGGQYF.

This clonotype was counted ten times or more. The chain has TRBV7-9 and TRBJ1-6; maybe TRBD1 (6 bases). Germline lookup yields CDR1 SEHNR and CDR2 FQNEAQ (reference sequence). Trimming took 5 bases from V and 11 from J, leaving 16 bases between them. The CDR3 has 14 residues. The CDR3 DNA is TGTGCCAGCAGCGTGGACAGTCAACTAGCACCCCTCCACTTT. Its translation is CASSVDSQLAPLHF.

This clonotype was detected only a few times. This chain links TRBV7-9 with TRBJ2-5, with a weak D call TRBD1 (6 bases). V was clipped by 5 bases and J by 1 base, with 14 bases between them. Germline V gene data show CDR1 as SEHNR and CDR2 as FQNEAQ (reference sequence). The CDR3 sequence is 15 residues long. Here the CDR3 DNA reads TGTGCCAGCAGCCTCGGGGACACCTTCCAAGAGACCCAGTACTTC. Translating it yields CASSLGDTFQETQYF.

This clonotype was recorded many times. The rearrangement joins TRBV7-3 to TRBJ1-5; 7 positions agree with TRBD1. Unmatched junction bases numbered 3, after V lost 5 bases and J lost 5 bases. Looked up from germline, CDR1 is SGHTA and CDR2 is FQGTGA. This CDR3 has 13 amino acids. CDR3 residues: CASSPDRDQPQHF. CDR3 nucleotide sequence: TGTGCCAGCAGCCCCGACAGGGATCAGCCCCAGCATTTT.

This clonotype occurred many times. The V gene is TRBV6-1, the J gene TRBJ2-5; 8 bases are a match to TRBD1. Unmatched junction bases numbered 4, after V lost 6 bases and J lost 4 bases. CDR1 and CDR2 (germline): MNHNS, SASEGT. The CDR3 totals 13 residues. CDR3 residues: CASSKTGGETQYF. The DNA of the CDR3 is TGTGCCAGCAGCAAAACAGGGGGAGAGACCCAGTACTTC.

This clonotype was observed many times. This chain connects TRBV6-5 to TRBJ2-1; D possibly corresponds to TRBD2 (6 bases). Looked up from germline, CDR1 is MNHEY and CDR2 is SVGAGI. V lost 2 bases, J lost 12 bases, and 20 bases lay in between. The CDR3 length is 15 residues. The CDR3 nucleotides read TGTGCCAGCAGTTACCCGCCGGGTAGCGGCGCCGCGCAGTTCTTC. As protein: CASSYPPGSGAAQFF.